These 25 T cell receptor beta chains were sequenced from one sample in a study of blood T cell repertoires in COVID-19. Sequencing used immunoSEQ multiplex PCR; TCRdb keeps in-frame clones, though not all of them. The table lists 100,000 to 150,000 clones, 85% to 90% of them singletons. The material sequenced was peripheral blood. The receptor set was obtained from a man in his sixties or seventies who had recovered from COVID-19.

CDR3 residues: CASTPGSDTQYF. The CDR3 nucleotides are TGTGCCAGCACCCCCGGGTCAGATACGCAGTATTTT. The chain carries TRBV12-3 or TRBV12-4 and TRBJ2-3; no definite D call. The CDR3 contains 12 residues. V lost 7 bases, J lost 4 bases, and 9 bases lay in between.

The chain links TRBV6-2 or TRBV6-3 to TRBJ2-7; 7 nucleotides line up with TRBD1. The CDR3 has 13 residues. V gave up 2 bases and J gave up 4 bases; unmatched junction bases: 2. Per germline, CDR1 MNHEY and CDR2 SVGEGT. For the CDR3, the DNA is TGTGCCAGCAGTTACGCCAGGGGGTACGAGCAGTACTTC. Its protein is CASSYARGYEQYF.

CDR3 nucleotides: TGTGCCAGAAGCCCCCCAACGGCACAGGGTAAAGGCAATGAGCAGTTCTTC. This translates into CARSPPTAQGKGNEQFF. V usage is TRBV5-3 and J usage is TRBJ2-1; possibly TRBD1 for D (6 bases). TRBV5-3 is recorded as an ORF, its role being uncertain. This CDR3 has 17 amino acids. Trimming removed 4 bases from V and 6 bases from J, with 23 bases in between.

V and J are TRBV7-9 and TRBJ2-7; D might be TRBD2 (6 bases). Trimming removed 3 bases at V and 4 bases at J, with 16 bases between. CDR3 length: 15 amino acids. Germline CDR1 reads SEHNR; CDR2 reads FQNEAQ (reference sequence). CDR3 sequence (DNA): TGTGCCAGCAGCTTCCACGGCGGGATAAGGTACGAGCAGTACTTC. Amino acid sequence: CASSFHGGIRYEQYF.

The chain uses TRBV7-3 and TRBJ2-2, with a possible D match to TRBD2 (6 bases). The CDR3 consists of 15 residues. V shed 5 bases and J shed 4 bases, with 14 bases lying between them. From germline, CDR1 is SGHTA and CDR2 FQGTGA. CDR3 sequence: CASSNGGPGTGELFF. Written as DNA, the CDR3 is TGTGCCAGCAGCAACGGAGGGCCGGGCACCGGGGAGCTGTTTTTT.

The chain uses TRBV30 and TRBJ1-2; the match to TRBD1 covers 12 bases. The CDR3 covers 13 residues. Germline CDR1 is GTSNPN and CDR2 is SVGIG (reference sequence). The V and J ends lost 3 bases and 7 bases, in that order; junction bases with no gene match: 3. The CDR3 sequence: CAWRGQGAPGYTF. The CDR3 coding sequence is TGTGCCTGGAGGGGACAGGGGGCCCCTGGCTACACCTTC.

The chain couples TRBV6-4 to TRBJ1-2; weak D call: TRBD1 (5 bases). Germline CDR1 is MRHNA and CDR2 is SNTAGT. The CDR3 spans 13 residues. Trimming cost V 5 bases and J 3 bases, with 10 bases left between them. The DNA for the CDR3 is TGTGCCAGCAGTCCACAGGCAGACTATGGCTACACCTTC. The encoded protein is CASSPQADYGYTF.

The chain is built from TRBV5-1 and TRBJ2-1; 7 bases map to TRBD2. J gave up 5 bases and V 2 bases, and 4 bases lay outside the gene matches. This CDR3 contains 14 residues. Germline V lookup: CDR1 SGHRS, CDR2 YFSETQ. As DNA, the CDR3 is TGCGCCAGCAGCTTAGCGGGGAAGGACAATGAGCAGTTCTTC. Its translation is CASSLAGKDNEQFF.

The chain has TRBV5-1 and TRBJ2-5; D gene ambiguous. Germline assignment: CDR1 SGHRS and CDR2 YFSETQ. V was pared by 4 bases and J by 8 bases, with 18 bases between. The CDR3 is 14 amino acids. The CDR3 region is CASSPQTVGETQYF. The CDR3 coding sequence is TGCGCCAGCAGCCCTCAGACTGTCGGAGAAACCCAGTACTTC.

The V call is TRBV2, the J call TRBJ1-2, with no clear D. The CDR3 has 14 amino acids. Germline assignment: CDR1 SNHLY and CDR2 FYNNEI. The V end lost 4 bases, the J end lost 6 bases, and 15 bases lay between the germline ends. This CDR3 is CASSAIEGMDGYTF. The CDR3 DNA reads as TGTGCCAGCAGTGCAATAGAGGGCATGGATGGCTACACCTTC.

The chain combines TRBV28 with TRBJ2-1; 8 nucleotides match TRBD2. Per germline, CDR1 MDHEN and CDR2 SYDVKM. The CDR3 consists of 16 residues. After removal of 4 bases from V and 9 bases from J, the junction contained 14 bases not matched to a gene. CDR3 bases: TGTGCCAGCAGTTCCCGTCGACTAGCGCGAGCAGGTGAGCAGTTCTTC. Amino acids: CASSSRRLARAGEQFF.

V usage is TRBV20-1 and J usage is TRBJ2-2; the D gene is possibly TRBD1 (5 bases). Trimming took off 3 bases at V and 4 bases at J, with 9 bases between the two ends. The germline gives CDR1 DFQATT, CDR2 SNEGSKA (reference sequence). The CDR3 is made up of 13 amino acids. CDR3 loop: CSASAGATGELFF. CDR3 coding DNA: TGCAGTGCTAGTGCTGGGGCCACCGGGGAGCTGTTTTTT.

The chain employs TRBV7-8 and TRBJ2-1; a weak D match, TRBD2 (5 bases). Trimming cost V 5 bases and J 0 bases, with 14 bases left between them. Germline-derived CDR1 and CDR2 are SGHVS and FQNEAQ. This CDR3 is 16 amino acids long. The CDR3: CASSTQRAGSYNEQFF. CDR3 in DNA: TGTGCCAGCAGCACCCAACGGGCGGGCTCCTACAATGAGCAGTTCTTC.

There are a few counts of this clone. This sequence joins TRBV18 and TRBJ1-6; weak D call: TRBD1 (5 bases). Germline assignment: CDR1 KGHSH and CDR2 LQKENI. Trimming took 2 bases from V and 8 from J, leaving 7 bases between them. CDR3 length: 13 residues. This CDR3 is CASSPTGDSPLHF. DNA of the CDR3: TGTGCCAGCTCACCAACGGGGGATTCACCCCTCCACTTT.

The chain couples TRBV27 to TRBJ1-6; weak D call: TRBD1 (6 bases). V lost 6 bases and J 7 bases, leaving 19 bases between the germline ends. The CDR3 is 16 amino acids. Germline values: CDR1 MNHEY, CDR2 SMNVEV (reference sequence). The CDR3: CASSRGQKIVNSPLHF. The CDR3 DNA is TGTGCCAGCAGCCGTGGACAGAAGATAGTCAATTCACCCCTCCACTTT.

The CDR3 DNA reads TGTGCCAGCAGCCAAGAACAAAGATATGGCAGGGGATCTGGGGCCAACGTCCTGACTTTC. It encodes CASSQEQRYGRGSGANVLTF. The rearrangement links TRBV14 to TRBJ2-6; tentatively, D is TRBD1 (6 bases). This CDR3 region has 20 residues. Germline-derived CDR1 and CDR2 are SGHDN and FVKESK. The V end lost 0 bases, the J end lost 1 base, and 19 bases lay between the germline ends.

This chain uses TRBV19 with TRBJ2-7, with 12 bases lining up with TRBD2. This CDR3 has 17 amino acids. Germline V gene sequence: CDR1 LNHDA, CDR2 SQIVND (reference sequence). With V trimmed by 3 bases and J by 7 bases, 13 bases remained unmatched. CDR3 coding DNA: TGTGCCAGTAGTATGGGGACTAGCGGGCCTCTAGGGAAGGAGCAGTACTTC. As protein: CASSMGTSGPLGKEQYF.

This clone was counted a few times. The CDR3 region is CASSSTRGTGELFF. The DNA for the CDR3 is TGTGCCAGCAGTTCGACCCGGGGGACCGGGGAGCTGTTTTTT. V is TRBV28 and J is TRBJ2-2; perhaps TRBD2 as D (6 bases). CDR3 length equals 14 residues. The germline gives CDR1 MDHEN, CDR2 SYDVKM. The V and J ends lost 4 bases and 5 bases respectively, with 11 bases between them.

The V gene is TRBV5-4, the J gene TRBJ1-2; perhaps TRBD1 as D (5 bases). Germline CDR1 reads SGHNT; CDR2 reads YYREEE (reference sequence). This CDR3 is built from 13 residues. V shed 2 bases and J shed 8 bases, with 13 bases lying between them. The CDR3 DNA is TGTGCCAGCAGCTTTCAAAGGGGATCAGGCTACACCTTC. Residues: CASSFQRGSGYTF.

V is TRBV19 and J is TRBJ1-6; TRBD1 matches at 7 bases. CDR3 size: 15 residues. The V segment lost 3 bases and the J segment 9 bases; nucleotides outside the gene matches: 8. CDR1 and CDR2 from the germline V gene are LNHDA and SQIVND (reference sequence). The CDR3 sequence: CASSMSVQGSSPLHF. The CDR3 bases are TGTGCCAGTAGTATGAGTGTACAGGGGAGTTCACCCCTCCACTTT.

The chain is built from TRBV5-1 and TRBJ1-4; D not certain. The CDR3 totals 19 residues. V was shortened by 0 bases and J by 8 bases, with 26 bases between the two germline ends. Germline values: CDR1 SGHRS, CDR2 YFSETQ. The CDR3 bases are TGCGCCAGCAGCTTGGCCGCGGGTCTCCGGCGGGAGGTACGGGAAAAACTGTTTTTT. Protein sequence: CASSLAAGLRREVREKLFF.

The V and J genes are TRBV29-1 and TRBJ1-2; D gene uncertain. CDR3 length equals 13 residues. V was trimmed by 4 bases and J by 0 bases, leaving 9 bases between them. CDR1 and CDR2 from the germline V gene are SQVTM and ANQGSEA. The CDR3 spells CSVGQVANYGYTF. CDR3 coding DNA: TGCAGCGTTGGTCAGGTTGCTAACTATGGCTACACCTTC.

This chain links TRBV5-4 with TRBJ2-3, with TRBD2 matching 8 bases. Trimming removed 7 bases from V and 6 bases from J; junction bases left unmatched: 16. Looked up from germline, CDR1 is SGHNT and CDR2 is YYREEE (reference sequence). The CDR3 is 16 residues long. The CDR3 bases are TGTGCCAGCTCCAAGCCGGGGGCGGGAGGAGGCGATACGCAGTATTTT. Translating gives CASSKPGAGGGDTQYF.

The CDR3 loop reads CASRTQGARSGANVLTF. The CDR3 DNA reads TGTGCCAGCAGGACACAGGGGGCGCGGTCTGGGGCCAACGTCCTGACTTTC. The chain joins TRBV7-9 to TRBJ2-6; TRBD1 aligns across 9 bases. V shed 6 bases, J shed 1 base, and the junction held 7 bases outside the gene matches. The CDR3 loop spans 17 amino acids. The germline CDR1 and CDR2 sequences are SEHNR and FQNEAQ (reference sequence).

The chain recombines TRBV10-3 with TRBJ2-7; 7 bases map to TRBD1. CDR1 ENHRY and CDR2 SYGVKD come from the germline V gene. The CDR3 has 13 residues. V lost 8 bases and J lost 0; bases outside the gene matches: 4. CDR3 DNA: TGTGCCATCGGGGACAGTAGCTCCTACGAGCAGTACTTC. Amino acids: CAIGDSSSYEQYF.